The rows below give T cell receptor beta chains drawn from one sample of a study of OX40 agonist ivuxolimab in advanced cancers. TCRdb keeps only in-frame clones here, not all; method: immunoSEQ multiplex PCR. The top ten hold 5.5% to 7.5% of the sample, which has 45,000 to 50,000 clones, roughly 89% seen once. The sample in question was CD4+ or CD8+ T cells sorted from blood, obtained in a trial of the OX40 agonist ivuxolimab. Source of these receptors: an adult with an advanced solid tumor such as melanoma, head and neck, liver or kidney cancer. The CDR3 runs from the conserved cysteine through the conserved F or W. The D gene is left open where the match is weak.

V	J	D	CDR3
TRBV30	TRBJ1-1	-	CAWSAAENTEAFF
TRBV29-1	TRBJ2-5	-	CSVEGEAETQYF
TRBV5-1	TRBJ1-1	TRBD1	CASSPGGASEAFF
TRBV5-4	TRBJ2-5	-	CASSLMYGGRGQETQYF
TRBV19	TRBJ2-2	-	CASSMTSLPGELFF
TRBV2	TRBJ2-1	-	CASGIRDGSNEQFF
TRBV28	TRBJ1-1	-	CASSSGDLNTEAFF
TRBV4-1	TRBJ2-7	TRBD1	CASSLKDRTYEQYF
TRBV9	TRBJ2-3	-	CASSVDGGFTDTQYF
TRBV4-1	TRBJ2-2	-	CASSQDGAGLNTGELFF
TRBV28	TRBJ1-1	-	CASSAVLGSNTEAFF
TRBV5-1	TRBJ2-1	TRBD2	CASSLERTSGAYNEQFF